These 19 T cell receptor beta chains share one sample of origin, sequenced in a study of OX40 agonist ivuxolimab in advanced cancers. Clones were sequenced by immunoSEQ multiplex PCR, and TCRdb holds only the in-frame ones, with some missing. This table has tens of thousands of clones, about 88% appearing once. The sample here was CD4+ or CD8+ T cells sorted from blood, taken in a trial of the OX40 agonist ivuxolimab. The receptors derive from an adult with an advanced solid tumor such as melanoma, head and neck, liver or kidney cancer.

The V gene is TRBV25-1, the J gene TRBJ2-7; 8 nucleotides agree with TRBD2. CDR3 size: 13 residues. Germline V gives CDR1 MGHDK, CDR2 SYGVNS. V lost 11 bases to trimming and J lost 7 bases; unmatched junction nucleotides: 13. The CDR3 nucleotides read TGTGCCCCCCCGGGGGGGGTGGGGTGGGAGCAGTACTTC. It codes for CAPPGGVGWEQYF.

The table lists this clone with a few counts. J is TRBJ1-4 and V is TRBV28; 8 nucleotides align to TRBD1. V lost 11 bases, J lost 8 bases, and 10 bases stayed unmatched. This CDR3 has 13 residues. The V gene's germline CDR1 is MDHEN and CDR2 SYDVKM. CDR3 sequence reads: CAGSGTGDEKLFF. The CDR3 nucleotides are TGTGCCGGCTCCGGGACAGGAGACGAAAAACTGTTTTTT.

A note on this clone: The same CDR3 arises from other DNA sequences in this sample as well. V and J are TRBV7-2 and TRBJ1-3; D may be TRBD1 (5 bases). Trimming removed 1 base at V and 7 bases at J, with 8 bases between. The germline V gene encodes CDR1 SGHTA and CDR2 FQGNSA. This CDR3 region has 13 residues. The CDR3 region has the DNA TGTGCCAGCAGCTTAGTAGAGGGGAACACCATATATTTT. It is translated as CASSLVEGNTIYF.

The chain carries TRBV7-8 and TRBJ2-1; no clear D gene. Trimming stripped 5 bases from V and 0 bases from J, with 11 bases between. CDR3 size: 15 residues. CDR1 is SGHVS, CDR2 FQNEAQ, per germline. The DNA of the CDR3 is TGTGCCAGCAGCCTCACCCCGAGCTCCTACAATGAGCAGTTCTTC. Amino acid sequence: CASSLTPSSYNEQFF.

This rearrangement joins TRBV5-1 to TRBJ2-5, with D possibly matching TRBD1 (6 bases). V gave up 0 bases and J gave up 2 bases, with 14 bases separating them. The germline V gene has CDR1 SGHRS and CDR2 YFSETQ. CDR3 length equals 16 residues. The CDR3 protein is CASSLGVGTLQETQYF. The CDR3 DNA follows: TGCGCCAGCAGCTTGGGGGTCGGGACATTACAAGAGACCCAGTACTTC. The full variable domain, in which reference TRBV5-1 and TRBJ2-5 provide the parts outside the CDR3, is KAGVTQTPRYLIKTRGQQVTLSCSPISGHRSVSWYQQTPGQGLQFLFEYFSETQRNKGNFPGRFSGRQFSNSRSEMNVSTLELGDSALYLCASSLGVGTLQETQYFGPGTRLLVL.

The sample holds a few counts of this clone. This rearrangement joins TRBV11-3 to TRBJ2-1; either TRBD1 or TRBD2 may supply D (6 bases each). CDR1 is SGHNT and CDR2 is YENEEA in the germline V gene. Trimming took off 1 base at V and 2 bases at J, with 9 bases between the two ends. The CDR3 spans 15 residues. The CDR3: CASSLAGAAYNEQFF. The DNA of the CDR3 is TGTGCCAGCAGCTTAGCGGGGGCCGCCTACAATGAGCAGTTCTTC. Drawing the rest from reference TRBV11-3 and TRBJ2-1, the complete variable domain is EAGVVQSPRYKIIEKKQPVAFWCNPISGHNTLYWYLQNLGQGPELLIRYENEEAVDDSQLPKDRFSAERLKGVDSTLKIQPAELGDSAVYLCASSLAGAAYNEQFFGPGTRLTVL.

V usage is TRBV19 and J usage is TRBJ2-1; D perhaps matches TRBD1 (6 bases). The germline CDR1 and CDR2 sequences are LNHDA and SQIVND (reference sequence). This CDR3 is built from 15 residues. V lost 4 bases, J lost 6 bases, and 16 bases lay in between. This CDR3 is CASSTRPQGRNEQFF. The CDR3 DNA reads as TGTGCCAGTAGTACCCGACCACAGGGCCGCAATGAGCAGTTCTTC.

The chain employs TRBV28 and TRBJ1-2; weak D call: TRBD1 (5 bases). V shed 6 bases and J shed 0 bases, with 14 bases lying between them. The germline V gene encodes CDR1 MDHEN and CDR2 SYDVKM. The CDR3 runs to 15 residues. In nucleotides, the CDR3 is TGTGCCAGCAGGCCGGGACTCTCGGCTAACTATGGCTACACCTTC. Amino acids: CASRPGLSANYGYTF.

The chain is built from TRBV6-5 and TRBJ2-7; the match to TRBD1 covers 8 bases. V shed 5 bases and J 7 bases; nucleotides not matched to a gene: 10. The length of the CDR3 is 14 residues. Germline lookup yields CDR1 MNHEY and CDR2 SVGAGI. Written as DNA, the CDR3 is TGTGCCAGCAGTCCTTCGGACAGGGTATGGGAGCAGTACTTC. Encoded protein: CASSPSDRVWEQYF.

The chain carries TRBV5-4 and TRBJ2-2; no definite D call. V was shortened by 0 bases and J by 7 bases, with 4 bases between the two germline ends. This CDR3 has 12 amino acids. The germline V gene encodes CDR1 SGHNT and CDR2 YYREEE (reference sequence). CDR3 DNA: TGTGCCAGCAGCTTGGTAGACGGGGAGCTGTTTTTT. Its protein product is CASSLVDGELFF. Full variable domain (outside the CDR3, taken from reference TRBV5-4 and TRBJ2-2): ETGVTQSPTHLIKTRGQQVTLRCSSQSGHNTVSWYQQALGQGPQFIFQYYREEENGRGNFPPRFSGLQFPNYSSELNVNALELDDSALYLCASSLVDGELFFGEGSRLTVL.

The chain uses TRBV7-9 and TRBJ1-1; a weak D match, TRBD1 (5 bases). The CDR3 consists of 13 residues. The V end was cut by 5 bases, the J end by 4 bases, with 11 bases between. Germline CDR1 SEHNR, CDR2 FQNEAQ (reference sequence). CDR3 DNA sequence: TGTGCCAGCAGCCGCTGGGGCACCACTGAAGCTTTCTTT. Encoded protein: CASSRWGTTEAFF.

The V call is TRBV7-2, the J call TRBJ2-3; D is uncertain. CDR1 is SGHTA and CDR2 is FQGNSA in the germline V gene. V lost 1 base and J lost 6, with 5 bases in between. This CDR3 is 12 amino acids long. CDR3 in amino acids: CASSLGLDTQYF. The DNA for the CDR3 is TGTGCCAGCAGCTTAGGCTTGGATACGCAGTATTTT.

The chain employs TRBV5-6 and TRBJ2-5; D is perhaps TRBD2 (7 bases). The V end lost 4 bases, the J end lost 3 bases, and 13 bases lay between the germline ends. This CDR3 region has 14 residues. CDR1 and CDR2 (germline): SGHDT, YYEEEE. CDR3 bases: TGTGCCAGCAGCGCCAAGGGGGGGGAAGAGACCCAGTACTTC. Its translation is CASSAKGGEETQYF.

V gene TRBV7-2 combines with J gene TRBJ2-4; possible D gene TRBD2, 5 bases. The germline CDR1 and CDR2 sequences are SGHTA and FQGNSA. Trimming stripped 3 bases from V and 7 bases from J, with 16 bases between. This CDR3 has 15 residues. CDR3 coding DNA: TGTGCCAGCAGCTTGGACTCCCAAACGGGGAACATTCAGTACTTC. It codes for CASSLDSQTGNIQYF.

The V call is TRBV11-3, the J call TRBJ2-5; no definite D call. The DNA end favors TRBJ2-7, so the J call may be wrong. The germline V gene has CDR1 SGHNT and CDR2 YENEEA. CDR3 length: 14 amino acids. This chain's CDR3 is CASSPAAAPYEQYF. In nucleotides, the CDR3 is TGTGCCAGCAGCCCAGCTGCAGCCCCCTACGAGCAGTACTTC.

CDR3 sequence (DNA): TGCGCCAGCAGCTTGAATACGGGGAACACTGAAGCTTTCTTT. It specifies CASSLNTGNTEAFF. The rearrangement uses TRBV5-1 and TRBJ1-1; D gene unclear. CDR1 is SGHRS and CDR2 is YFSETQ in the germline V gene. The CDR3 sequence is 14 residues long. V was pared by 1 base and J by 1 base, with 8 bases between.

The chain combines TRBV2 with TRBJ2-7; weak D call: TRBD1 (6 bases). The V end lost 3 bases, the J end lost 3 bases, and 15 bases lay between the germline ends. From germline, CDR1 is SNHLY and CDR2 FYNNEI. The CDR3 has 15 amino acids. CDR3: CASSDGGRSLYEQYF. CDR3 sequence (DNA): TGTGCCAGCAGTGATGGGGGCCGGAGTCTCTACGAGCAGTACTTC.

V gene TRBV7-2 combines with J gene TRBJ1-3; D ambiguous. The CDR3 consists of 13 residues. V was shortened by 5 bases and J by 5 bases, with 10 bases between the two germline ends. Germline-derived CDR1 and CDR2 are SGHTA and FQGNSA. In DNA form, the CDR3 reads TGTGCCAGCAGCGAAGTTAGGCGAAACACCATATATTTT. It specifies CASSEVRRNTIYF.

The J gene is TRBJ2-3, the V gene TRBV5-1, with 9 bases matching TRBD2. Germline V gene data show CDR1 as SGHRS and CDR2 as YFSETQ. The V segment lost 4 bases and the J segment 9 bases; nucleotides outside the gene matches: 12. The CDR3 is 15 residues long. The CDR3 sequence is CASSPGRREGGTQYF. The CDR3 coding sequence is TGCGCCAGCAGCCCCGGTAGGCGGGAGGGCGGGACGCAGTATTTT.